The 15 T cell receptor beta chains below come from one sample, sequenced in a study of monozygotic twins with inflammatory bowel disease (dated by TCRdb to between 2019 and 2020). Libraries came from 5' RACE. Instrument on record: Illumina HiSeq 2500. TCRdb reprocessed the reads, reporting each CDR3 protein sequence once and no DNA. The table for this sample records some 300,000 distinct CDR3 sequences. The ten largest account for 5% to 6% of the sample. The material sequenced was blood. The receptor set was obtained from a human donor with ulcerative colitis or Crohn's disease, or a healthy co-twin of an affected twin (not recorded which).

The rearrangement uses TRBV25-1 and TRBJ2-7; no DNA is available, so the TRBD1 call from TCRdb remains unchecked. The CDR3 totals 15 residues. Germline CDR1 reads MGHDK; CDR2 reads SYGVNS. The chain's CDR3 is CASSEIVGGPYEQYF.

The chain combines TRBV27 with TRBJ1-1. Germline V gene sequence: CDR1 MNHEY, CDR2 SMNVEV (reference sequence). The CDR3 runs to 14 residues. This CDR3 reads CASSFEGSMAEAFF.

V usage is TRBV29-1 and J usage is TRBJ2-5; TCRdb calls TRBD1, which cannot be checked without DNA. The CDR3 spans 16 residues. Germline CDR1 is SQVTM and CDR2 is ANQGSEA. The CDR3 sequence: CSGTPRGGLGQETQYF.

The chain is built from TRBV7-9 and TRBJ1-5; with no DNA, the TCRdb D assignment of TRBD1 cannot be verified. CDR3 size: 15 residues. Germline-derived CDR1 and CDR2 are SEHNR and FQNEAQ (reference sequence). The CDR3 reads CASSRDRGSNQPQHF.

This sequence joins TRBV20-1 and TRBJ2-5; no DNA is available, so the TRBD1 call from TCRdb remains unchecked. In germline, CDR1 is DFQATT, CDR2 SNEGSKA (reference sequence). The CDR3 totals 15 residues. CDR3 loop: CSASPRARGGETQYF.

CDR3 loop: CASSLAGTGDGYTF. This chain connects TRBV5-1 to TRBJ1-2; TCRdb picks TRBD1, but there is no DNA to check that call. Germline-derived CDR1 and CDR2 are SGHRS and YFSETQ. The CDR3 extends over 14 amino acids.

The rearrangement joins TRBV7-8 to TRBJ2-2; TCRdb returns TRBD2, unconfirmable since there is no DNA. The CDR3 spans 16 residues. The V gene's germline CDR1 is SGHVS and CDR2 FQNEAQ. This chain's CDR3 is CASSSTPGGHTGELFF.

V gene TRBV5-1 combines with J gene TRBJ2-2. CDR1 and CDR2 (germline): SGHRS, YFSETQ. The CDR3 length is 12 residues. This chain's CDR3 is CASSNSPGELFF.

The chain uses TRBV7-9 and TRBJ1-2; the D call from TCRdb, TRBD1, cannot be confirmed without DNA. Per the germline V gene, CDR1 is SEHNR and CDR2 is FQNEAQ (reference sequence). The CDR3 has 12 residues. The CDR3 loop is CASSFGGDGYTF.

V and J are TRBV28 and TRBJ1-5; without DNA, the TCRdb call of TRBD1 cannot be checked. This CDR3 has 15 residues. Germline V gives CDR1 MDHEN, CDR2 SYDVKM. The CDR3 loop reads CASSSPGTGAQPQHF.

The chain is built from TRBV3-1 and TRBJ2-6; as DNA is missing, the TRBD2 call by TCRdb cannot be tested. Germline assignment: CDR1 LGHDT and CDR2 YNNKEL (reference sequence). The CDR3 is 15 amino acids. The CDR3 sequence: CASNKGAAGANVLTF.

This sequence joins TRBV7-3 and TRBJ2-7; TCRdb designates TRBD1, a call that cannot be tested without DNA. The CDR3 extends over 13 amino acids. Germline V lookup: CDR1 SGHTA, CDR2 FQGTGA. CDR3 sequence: CASSLGGHYEQYF.

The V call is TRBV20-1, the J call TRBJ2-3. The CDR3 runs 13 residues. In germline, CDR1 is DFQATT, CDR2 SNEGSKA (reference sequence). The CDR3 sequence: CSALHPSTDTQYF.

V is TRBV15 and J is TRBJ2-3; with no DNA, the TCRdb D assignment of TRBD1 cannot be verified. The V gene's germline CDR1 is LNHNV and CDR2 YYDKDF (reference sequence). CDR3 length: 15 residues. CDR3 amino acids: CATSRGPQGRDTQYF.

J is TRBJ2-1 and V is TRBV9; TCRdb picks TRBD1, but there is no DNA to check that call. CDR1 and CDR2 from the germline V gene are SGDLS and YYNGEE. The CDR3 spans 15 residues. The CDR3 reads CASSVSPTGNNEQFF. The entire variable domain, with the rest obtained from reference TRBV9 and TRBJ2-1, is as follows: DSGVTQTPKHLITATGQRVTLRCSPRSGDLSVYWYQQSLDQGLQFLIQYYNGEERAKGNILERFSAQQFPDLHSELNLSSLELGDSALYFCASSVSPTGNNEQFFGPGTRLTVL.